The 19 T cell receptor beta chains presented below share a single source sample, sequenced in a study of blood T cells in healthy people across ages. Through a sample-barcoded 5' primer and a J-beta primer mix, a second PCR was run for roughly 7 to 12 cycles. TCRdb fed the 5' RACE reads into MiXCR, producing one record per CDR3 protein. The table lists 850,000 to 1,000,000 distinct CDR3 sequences, around 46% of them singletons, with about an eighth in the top ten. Source material: blood. The receptors come from a man younger than 45 in good health.

The V call is TRBV20-1, the J call TRBJ2-3; 14 bases align to TRBD2. Trimming at V came to 3 bases and at J to 1 base, leaving 6 bases not matched to a gene. Per germline, CDR1 DFQATT and CDR2 SNEGSKA (reference sequence). The CDR3 contains 17 residues. CDR3 coding DNA: TGCAGTGCTAGGGGACTAGCGGGGGACTCTCGCACAGATACGCAGTATTTT. Translation gives CSARGLAGDSRTDTQYF.

This clonotype occurred many times. A junction end diverges from the germline sequence, so it may reflect a read error. The rearrangement links TRBV4-3 to TRBJ1-2; 9 positions agree with TRBD1. The CDR3 runs 14 residues. The germline gives CDR1 LGHNA, CDR2 YSLEER. CDR3 in amino acids: CASSQGTGNYGYTF. CDR3 coding DNA: TGTGCCAGCAGCCAAGGGACAGGGAACTATGGCTACACCTTC.

This clonotype was seen a few times. J is TRBJ2-1 and V is TRBV20-1, with unresolved D. The V gene's germline CDR1 is DFQATT and CDR2 SNEGSKA (reference sequence). Trimming removed 2 bases at V and 0 bases at J, with 11 bases between. There are 15 residues in the CDR3. The CDR3 nucleotides are TGCAGTGCTAGATTTCAGGCTATCTCCTACAATGAGCAGTTCTTC. This codes for CSARFQAISYNEQFF.

The chain is built from TRBV6-6 and TRBJ1-2; a possible D gene is TRBD1 (6 bases). Germline assignment: CDR1 MNHNY and CDR2 SVGAGI (reference sequence). V shed 2 bases and J shed 2 bases, with 15 bases lying between them. The CDR3 covers 16 residues. CDR3 coding DNA: TGTGCCAGCAGTTACGGTTCTGGGCAGGGGAACTATGGCTACACCTTC. It translates to CASSYGSGQGNYGYTF.

The genes are TRBV30 and TRBJ1-5, with D uncertain. Germline values: CDR1 GTSNPN, CDR2 SVGIG (reference sequence). The CDR3 runs 13 residues. V dropped 2 bases and J dropped 4 bases, with 9 bases sitting between them. The CDR3 loop reads CAWSLLRNQPQHF. The CDR3 DNA reads as TGTGCCTGGAGTCTTCTCAGAAATCAGCCCCAGCATTTT. Drawing the rest from reference TRBV30 and TRBJ1-5, the complete variable domain is SQTIHQWPATLVQPVGSPLSLECTVEGTSNPNLYWYRQAAGRGLQLLFYSVGIGQISSEVPQNLSASRPQDRQFILSSKKLLLSDSGFYLCAWSLLRNQPQHFGDGTRLSIL.

The rearrangement joins TRBV2 to TRBJ2-3; 10 nucleotides line up with TRBD2. The V segment lost 4 bases and the J segment 2 bases; nucleotides outside the gene matches: 6. CDR1 and CDR2 from the germline V gene are SNHLY and FYNNEI. CDR3 length equals 16 residues. CDR3 amino acids: CASSVKRGGPTDTQYF. The CDR3 region has the DNA TGTGCCAGCAGTGTCAAGCGGGGGGGCCCCACAGATACGCAGTATTTT.

This sequence joins TRBV29-1 and TRBJ2-5, with unresolved D. This CDR3 has 13 residues. CDR1 and CDR2 (germline): SQVTM, ANQGSEA. V lost 3 bases, J lost 2 bases, and 10 bases lay in between. CDR3 sequence: CSVELGGQETQYF. Written as DNA, the CDR3 is TGCAGCGTTGAGCTGGGTGGGCAAGAGACCCAGTACTTC.

This rearrangement joins TRBV30 to TRBJ2-1, with a tentative D call TRBD1 (5 bases). This CDR3 is built from 15 residues. Germline V gene lookup returns CDR1 GTSNPN and CDR2 SVGIG (reference sequence). With 0 bases removed from V and 6 bases from J, the gap between germline ends came to 15 bases. This CDR3 is CAWSVQKQARNEQFF. The DNA for the CDR3 is TGTGCCTGGAGTGTACAGAAACAGGCCCGCAATGAGCAGTTCTTC.

This chain connects TRBV4-1 to TRBJ2-1, with 8 bases aligning to TRBD2. This CDR3 is 15 amino acids long. The V and J ends lost 1 base and 3 bases, in that order; junction bases with no gene match: 2. CDR1 is MGHRA and CDR2 is YSYEKL in the germline V gene. This CDR3 reads CASSQALAVYNEQFF. In DNA form, the CDR3 reads TGCGCCAGCAGCCAAGCACTAGCGGTCTACAATGAGCAGTTCTTC.

V gene TRBV5-6 combines with J gene TRBJ2-1; D is possibly TRBD1 or TRBD2 (5 bases each). Trimming left V 0 bases short and J 5 bases short, with 15 bases between. Germline V gene lookup returns CDR1 SGHDT and CDR2 YYEEEE. The CDR3 loop spans 16 amino acids. CDR3: CASSLAGAGQDNEQFF. The CDR3 nucleotides are TGTGCCAGCAGCTTGGCCGGGGCAGGGCAGGACAATGAGCAGTTCTTC.

This clonotype is a singleton in its sample. This chain connects TRBV7-2 to TRBJ2-3; D is unclear. The CDR3 contains 15 residues. V was clipped by 4 bases and J by 2 bases, with 13 bases between them. Germline CDR1 and CDR2: SGHTA and FQGNSA. In DNA, the CDR3 is TGTGCCAGCAGCTCAGTGCCAGGATCCACAGATACGCAGTATTTT. It yields the protein CASSSVPGSTDTQYF.

This CDR3 is CASSLILAGETQYF. As DNA, the CDR3 is TGTGCCAGCAGCCTCATCCTTGCAGGCGAGACCCAGTACTTC. The chain joins TRBV7-9 to TRBJ2-5; D gene unclear. V was clipped by 5 bases and J by 5 bases, with 15 bases between them. This CDR3 spans 14 amino acids. Germline V gene sequence: CDR1 SEHNR, CDR2 FQNEAQ (reference sequence).

The J gene is TRBJ2-7, the V gene TRBV27; D gene unclear. With 3 bases removed from V and 3 bases from J, the gap between germline ends came to 15 bases. The germline CDR1 and CDR2 sequences are MNHEY and SMNVEV (reference sequence). The CDR3 runs to 15 residues. DNA of the CDR3: TGTGCCAGCAGTTTCCGCGACTTGCCGGGCTACGAGCAGTACTTC. Translation: CASSFRDLPGYEQYF.

This clonotype was recorded a few times. V gene TRBV6-1 combines with J gene TRBJ2-3; the match to TRBD2 covers 11 bases. This CDR3 comprises 15 residues. Trimming removed 6 bases from V and 6 bases from J; junction bases left unmatched: 8. Germline V gene sequence: CDR1 MNHNS, CDR2 SASEGT. The CDR3 sequence: CASSVTSGALDTQYF. DNA of the CDR3: TGTGCCAGCAGCGTGACTAGCGGGGCCCTTGATACGCAGTATTTT.

This clonotype was observed at least ten times. The chain carries TRBV28 and TRBJ2-5; 11 nucleotides agree with TRBD2. The length of the CDR3 is 16 residues. The germline V gene has CDR1 MDHEN and CDR2 SYDVKM. The V gene end was trimmed by 5 bases and the J gene end by 6 bases; junction bases not matched to a gene: 11. The CDR3 nucleotides are TGTGCCAGCAGTGTTTCGGGTAGCGGGGGGGGAAAGACCCAGTACTTC. The encoded protein is CASSVSGSGGGKTQYF.

This clonotype was recorded a few times. This chain joins TRBV6-4 and TRBJ2-3; 9 bases fit TRBD2. This CDR3 region has 15 residues. V was pared by 2 bases and J by 4 bases, with 4 bases of the junction left unmatched. Germline lookup yields CDR1 MRHNA and CDR2 SNTAGT. The CDR3 protein is CASSDGAGGSDTQYF. For the CDR3, the DNA is TGTGCCAGCAGTGACGGTGCGGGGGGGTCAGATACGCAGTATTTT.

The rearrangement links TRBV15 to TRBJ1-2; 9 bases fit TRBD1. The CDR3 consists of 15 residues. Germline V gene data show CDR1 as LNHNV and CDR2 as YYDKDF (reference sequence). Germline trimming cut 2 bases from V and 6 bases from J; bases unmatched to any gene: 7. The DNA for the CDR3 is TGTGCCACCAGCAGACCCGGGACAGGGTTCGATGGCTACACCTTC. Encoded protein: CATSRPGTGFDGYTF.

The chain links TRBV28 to TRBJ2-4; no reliable D call. Trimming stripped 3 bases from V and 0 bases from J, with 15 bases between. This CDR3 has 17 amino acids. Germline V CDR1 and CDR2: MDHEN, SYDVKM. The CDR3 spells CASSLAKTRLAKNIQYF. The CDR3 DNA follows: TGTGCCAGCAGTTTGGCCAAGACCCGGCTAGCCAAAAACATTCAGTACTTC. Drawing the rest from reference TRBV28 and TRBJ2-4, the complete variable domain is DVKVTQSSRYLVKRTGEKVFLECVQDMDHENMFWYRQDPGLGLRLIYFSYDVKMKEKGDIPEGYSVSREKKERFSLILESASTNQTSMYLCASSLAKTRLAKNIQYFGAGTRLSVL.

V gene TRBV27 combines with J gene TRBJ1-6; no definite D call. The germline V gene encodes CDR1 MNHEY and CDR2 SMNVEV (reference sequence). This CDR3 comprises 15 residues. V lost 4 bases to trimming and J lost 3 bases, with 10 bases between them. This CDR3 is CASSSLAVYNSPLHF. CDR3 in DNA: TGTGCCAGCAGTTCCCTAGCAGTCTATAATTCACCCCTCCACTTT.